These 3 T cell receptor beta chains were all obtained from the same sample, sequenced in a study of chemoradiotherapy in HPV16-positive cancers. Sequencing was performed with immunoSEQ multiplex PCR; in TCRdb, only in-frame clones are kept and a portion is missing. The table records tens of thousands of clones, about 90% of them present only once. Sequences were derived from blood, sampled from a patient who underwent chemoradiotherapy. These receptors all stem from a human donor with HPV-associated anogenital cancer.

The chain has TRBV10-1 and TRBJ2-7, with no clear D. The CDR3 is made up of 13 amino acids. The V end lost 4 bases, the J end lost 2 bases, and 9 bases lay between the germline ends. Looked up from germline, CDR1 is WNHNN and CDR2 is SYGVQD (reference sequence). CDR3 in DNA: TGCGCCAGCAGTGCGAACTACCCCTACGAGCAGTACTTC. This translates into CASSANYPYEQYF.

This clone was seen just once. The chain couples TRBV5-1 to TRBJ1-2; D call uncertain. Germline V CDR1 and CDR2: SGHRS, YFSETQ. The CDR3 has 15 amino acids. The germline V and J ends were trimmed by 0 bases and 0 bases, with 9 bases remaining between them. CDR3: CASSLAVGANYGYTF. The DNA for the CDR3 is TGCGCCAGCAGCTTGGCAGTAGGAGCTAACTATGGCTACACCTTC. The complete variable domain, with remaining parts taken from reference TRBV5-1 and TRBJ1-2, reads KAGVTQTPRYLIKTRGQQVTLSCSPISGHRSVSWYQQTPGQGLQFLFEYFSETQRNKGNFPGRFSGRQFSNSRSEMNVSTLELGDSALYLCASSLAVGANYGYTFGSGTRLTVV.

This rearrangement joins TRBV7-9 to TRBJ2-7; D is undetermined. The CDR3 covers 14 residues. Germline V gives CDR1 SEHNR, CDR2 FQNEAQ (reference sequence). Trimming pared 6 bases from V and 0 bases from J, leaving 12 bases between. The CDR3 nucleotides are TGTGCCAGCAGTTCGACGGTCCTCTCCTACGAGCAGTACTTC. As protein: CASSSTVLSYEQYF.